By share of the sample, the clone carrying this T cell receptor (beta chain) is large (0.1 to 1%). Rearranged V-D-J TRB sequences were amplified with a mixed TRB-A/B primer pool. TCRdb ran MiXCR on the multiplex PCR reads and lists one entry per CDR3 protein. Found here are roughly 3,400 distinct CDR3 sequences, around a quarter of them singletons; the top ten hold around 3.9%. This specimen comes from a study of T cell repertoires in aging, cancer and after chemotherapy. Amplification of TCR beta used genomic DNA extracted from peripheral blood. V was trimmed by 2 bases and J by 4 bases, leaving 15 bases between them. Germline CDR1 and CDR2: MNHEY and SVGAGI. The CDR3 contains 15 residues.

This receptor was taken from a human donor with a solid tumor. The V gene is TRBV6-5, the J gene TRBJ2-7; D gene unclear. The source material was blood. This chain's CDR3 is CASSYLGSDGYEQYF. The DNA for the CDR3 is TGTGCCAGCAGTTACCTCGGGTCGGACGGATACGAGCAGTACTTC.